This TCR beta chain emerged from a study of CD8 T cells in ankylosing spondylitis. Study-wide points: Earlier studies detected some motif variants in reactive arthritis synovial fluid and blood. Clones linked to disease were reported to show significant enrichment in matched ankylosing spondylitis synovial fluid. A motif of eight highly homologous TCR beta variants was seen as apparently characteristic of ankylosing spondylitis blood.

Quantitative 5'-RACE with molecular barcodes produced the TCR beta libraries. In TCRdb, the 5' RACE reads were re-called with MiXCR into one record per CDR3 protein. The table has approximately 250,000 distinct CDR3 sequences, 20% to 30% seen once; the top ten hold roughly 0.6%. This clonotype has a handful of counts. As yet, its antigen is unknown. CDR1 and CDR2 from the germline V gene are SGHRS and YFSETQ. The CDR3 contains 12 residues. Trimming took off 3 bases at V and 2 bases at J, with 2 bases between the two ends. The chain employs TRBV5-1 and TRBJ2-2; D not resolved. This TCR derives from a male donor with ankylosing spondylitis or in good health (not recorded which). The specimen was blood, either unsorted or a sorted T cell fraction (not recorded which). The DNA of the CDR3 is TGCGCCAGCAGCTACAACACCGGGGAGCTGTTTTTT. This translates into CASSYNTGELFF.